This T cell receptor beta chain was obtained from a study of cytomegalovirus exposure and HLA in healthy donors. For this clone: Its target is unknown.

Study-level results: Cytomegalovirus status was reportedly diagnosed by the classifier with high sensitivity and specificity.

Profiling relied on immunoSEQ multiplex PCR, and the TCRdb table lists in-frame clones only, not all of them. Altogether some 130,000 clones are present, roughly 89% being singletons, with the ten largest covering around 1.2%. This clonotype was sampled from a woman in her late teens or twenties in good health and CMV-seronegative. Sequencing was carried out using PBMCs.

CDR3 in amino acids: CASRLGLEMGTDTQYF. The CDR3 DNA reads as TGTGCCAGCAGACTGGGACTCGAGATGGGGACAGATACGCAGTATTTT. V usage is TRBV5-4 and J usage is TRBJ2-3, with D possibly being TRBD2 (6 bases). V was clipped by 5 bases and J by 3 bases, with 19 bases between them. The CDR3 is 16 amino acids. The germline gives CDR1 SGHNT, CDR2 YYREEE (reference sequence).